This TCR beta chain was recovered during a study of graft-versus-host responses after intestinal transplantation. Findings and caveats of the study: Allograft clonal ratios (graft-versus-host to host-versus-graft) were high in patients who had graft-donor T cell macrochimerism.

The CDR3 loop spans 17 amino acids. Trimming pared 0 bases from V and 2 bases from J, leaving 15 bases between. The germline gives CDR1 SGHRS, CDR2 YFSETQ. TCRdb's copy holds only in-frame clones and misses some; the assay was immunoSEQ multiplex PCR. In the table there are 100,000 to 120,000 clones, around 93% of which are singletons. Worth noting for this clone: Its matching antigen is unknown.

Sequences were derived from unstimulated CD8+ T cells sorted from spleen or lymph node cells, sampled before intestinal transplant. The sequence was collected from a human donor who received an intestinal transplant. V is TRBV5-1 and J is TRBJ2-1; D gene uncertain. Here the CDR3 DNA reads TGCGCCAGCAGCTTGGACCCAATTGTGTCGGCCTACAATGAGCAGTTCTTC. Protein: CASSLDPIVSAYNEQFF. The full variable domain, its missing parts supplied by reference TRBV5-1 and TRBJ2-1, is KAGVTQTPRYLIKTRGQQVTLSCSPISGHRSVSWYQQTPGQGLQFLFEYFSETQRNKGNFPGRFSGRQFSNSRSEMNVSTLELGDSALYLCASSLDPIVSAYNEQFFGPGTRLTVL.